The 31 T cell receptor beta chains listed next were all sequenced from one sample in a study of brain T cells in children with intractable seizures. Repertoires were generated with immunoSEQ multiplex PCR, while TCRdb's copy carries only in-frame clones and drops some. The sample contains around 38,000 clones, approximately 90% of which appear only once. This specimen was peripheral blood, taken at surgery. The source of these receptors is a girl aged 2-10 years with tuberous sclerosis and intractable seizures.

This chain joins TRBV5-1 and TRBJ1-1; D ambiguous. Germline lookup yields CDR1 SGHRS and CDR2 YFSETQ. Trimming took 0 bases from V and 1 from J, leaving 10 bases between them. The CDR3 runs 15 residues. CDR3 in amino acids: CASSLAAGTNTEAFF. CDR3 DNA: TGCGCCAGCAGCTTGGCGGCAGGAACGAACACTGAAGCTTTCTTT.

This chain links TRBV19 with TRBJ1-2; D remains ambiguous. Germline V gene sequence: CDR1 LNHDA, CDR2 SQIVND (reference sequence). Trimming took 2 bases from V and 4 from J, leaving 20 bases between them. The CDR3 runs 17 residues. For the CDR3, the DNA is TGTGCCAGTAGTATATGGGGAGGCGGCAGTTTAAGCTATGGCTACACCTTC. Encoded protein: CASSIWGGGSLSYGYTF.

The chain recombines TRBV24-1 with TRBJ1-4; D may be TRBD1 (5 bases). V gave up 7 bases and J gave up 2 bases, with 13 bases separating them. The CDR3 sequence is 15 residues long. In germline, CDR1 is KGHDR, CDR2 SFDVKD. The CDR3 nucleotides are TGTGCCACCAGCCTAGGGGCAGGGACTAATGAAAAACTGTTTTTT. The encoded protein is CATSLGAGTNEKLFF.

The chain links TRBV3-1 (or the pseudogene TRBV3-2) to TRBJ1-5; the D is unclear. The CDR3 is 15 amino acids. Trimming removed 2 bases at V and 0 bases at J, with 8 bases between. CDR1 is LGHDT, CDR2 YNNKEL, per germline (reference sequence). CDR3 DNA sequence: TGTGCCAGCAGCCAAAGTGCCTTTAGCAATCAGCCCCAGCATTTT. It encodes CASSQSAFSNQPQHF.

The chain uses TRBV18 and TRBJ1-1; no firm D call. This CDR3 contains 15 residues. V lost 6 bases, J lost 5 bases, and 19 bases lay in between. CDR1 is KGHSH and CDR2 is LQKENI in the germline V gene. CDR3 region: CASSQSGKITTEAFF. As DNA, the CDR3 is TGTGCCAGCTCCCAATCCGGGAAGATAACGACTGAAGCTTTCTTT.

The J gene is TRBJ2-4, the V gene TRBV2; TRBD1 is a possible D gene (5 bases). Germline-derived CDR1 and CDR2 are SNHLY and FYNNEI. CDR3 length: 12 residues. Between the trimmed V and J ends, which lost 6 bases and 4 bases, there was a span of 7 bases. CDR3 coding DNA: TGTGCCAGCAGGGACATGAAAAACATTCAGTACTTC. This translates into CASRDMKNIQYF. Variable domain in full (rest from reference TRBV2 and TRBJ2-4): EPEVTQTPSHQVTQMGQEVILRCVPISNHLYFYWYRQILGQKVEFLVSFYNNEISEKSEIFDDQFSVERPDGSNFTLKIRSTKLEDSAMYFCASRDMKNIQYFGAGTRLSVL.

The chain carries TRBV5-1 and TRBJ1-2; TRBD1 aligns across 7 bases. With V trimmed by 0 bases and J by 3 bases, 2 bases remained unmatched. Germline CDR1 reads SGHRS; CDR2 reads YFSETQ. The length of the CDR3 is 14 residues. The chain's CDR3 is CASSLAGTDYGYTF. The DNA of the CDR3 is TGCGCCAGCAGCTTGGCAGGGACAGACTATGGCTACACCTTC.

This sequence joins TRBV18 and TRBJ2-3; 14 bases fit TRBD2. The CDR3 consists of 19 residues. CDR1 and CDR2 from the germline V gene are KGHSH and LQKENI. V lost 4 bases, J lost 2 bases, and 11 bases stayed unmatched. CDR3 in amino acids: CASSRRLAGGPRNTDTQYF. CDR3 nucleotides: TGTGCCAGCTCACGCCGACTAGCGGGGGGGCCAAGAAACACAGATACGCAGTATTTT.

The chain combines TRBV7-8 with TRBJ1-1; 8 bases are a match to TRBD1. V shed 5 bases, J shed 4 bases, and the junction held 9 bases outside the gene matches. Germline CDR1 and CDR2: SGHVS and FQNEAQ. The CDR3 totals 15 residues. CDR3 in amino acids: CASSPTQGASTEAFF. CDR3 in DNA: TGTGCCAGCAGCCCTACTCAGGGGGCGTCCACTGAAGCTTTCTTT.

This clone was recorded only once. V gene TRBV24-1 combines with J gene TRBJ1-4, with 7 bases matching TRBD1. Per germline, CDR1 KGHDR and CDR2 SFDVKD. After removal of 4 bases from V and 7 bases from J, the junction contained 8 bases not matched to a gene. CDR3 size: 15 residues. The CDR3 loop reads CATSDPGTVPEKLFF. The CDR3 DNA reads TGTGCCACCAGTGACCCCGGGACAGTTCCTGAAAAACTGTTTTTT.

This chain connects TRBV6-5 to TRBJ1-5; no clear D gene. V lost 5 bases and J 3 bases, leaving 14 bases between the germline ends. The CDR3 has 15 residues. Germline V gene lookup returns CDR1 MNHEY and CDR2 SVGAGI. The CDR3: CASSPRWGFNQPQHF. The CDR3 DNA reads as TGTGCCAGCAGTCCCAGGTGGGGTTTCAATCAGCCCCAGCATTTT.

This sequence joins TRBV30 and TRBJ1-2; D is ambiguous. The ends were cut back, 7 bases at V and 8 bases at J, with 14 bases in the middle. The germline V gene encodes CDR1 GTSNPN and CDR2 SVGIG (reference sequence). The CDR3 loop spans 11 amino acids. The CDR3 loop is CASPGWEGYTF. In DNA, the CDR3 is TGTGCCTCCCCAGGTTGGGAAGGCTACACCTTC. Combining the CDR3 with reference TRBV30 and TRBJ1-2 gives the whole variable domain SQTIHQWPATLVQPVGSPLSLECTVEGTSNPNLYWYRQAAGRGLQLLFYSVGIGQISSEVPQNLSASRPQDRQFILSSKKLLLSDSGFYLCASPGWEGYTFGSGTRLTVV.

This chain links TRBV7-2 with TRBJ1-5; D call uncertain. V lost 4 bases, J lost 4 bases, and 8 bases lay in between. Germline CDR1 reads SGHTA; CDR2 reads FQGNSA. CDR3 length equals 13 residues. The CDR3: CASSSNRNQPQHF. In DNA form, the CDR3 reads TGTGCCAGCAGCTCAAACAGAAATCAGCCCCAGCATTTT.

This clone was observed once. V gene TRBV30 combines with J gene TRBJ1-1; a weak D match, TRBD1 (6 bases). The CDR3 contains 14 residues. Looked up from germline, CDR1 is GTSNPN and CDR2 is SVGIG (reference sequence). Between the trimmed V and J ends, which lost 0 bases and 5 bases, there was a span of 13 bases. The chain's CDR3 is CAWSVLQGRTEAFF. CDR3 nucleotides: TGTGCCTGGAGTGTATTGCAGGGGAGGACTGAAGCTTTCTTT. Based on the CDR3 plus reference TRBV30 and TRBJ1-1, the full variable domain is SQTIHQWPATLVQPVGSPLSLECTVEGTSNPNLYWYRQAAGRGLQLLFYSVGIGQISSEVPQNLSASRPQDRQFILSSKKLLLSDSGFYLCAWSVLQGRTEAFFGQGTRLTVV.

The CDR3 sequence is CASSLVVVSSYNEQFF. The CDR3 region has the DNA TGCGCCAGCAGCTTGGTAGTCGTAAGCTCCTACAATGAGCAGTTCTTC. The chain couples TRBV5-1 to TRBJ2-1; D call uncertain. V shed 0 bases and J shed 0 bases, with 10 bases lying between them. Germline assignment: CDR1 SGHRS and CDR2 YFSETQ. The CDR3 has 16 amino acids.

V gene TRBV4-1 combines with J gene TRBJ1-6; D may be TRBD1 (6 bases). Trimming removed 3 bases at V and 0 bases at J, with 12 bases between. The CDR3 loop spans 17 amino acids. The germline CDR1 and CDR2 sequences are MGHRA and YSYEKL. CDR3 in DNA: TGCGCCAGCAGCCAGACAGGCCTAAACTCCTATAATTCACCCCTCCACTTT. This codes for CASSQTGLNSYNSPLHF.

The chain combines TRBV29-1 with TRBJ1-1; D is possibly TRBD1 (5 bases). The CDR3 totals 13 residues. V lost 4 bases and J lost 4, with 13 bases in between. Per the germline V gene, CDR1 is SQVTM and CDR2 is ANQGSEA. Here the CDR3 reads CSVGGREGTEAFF. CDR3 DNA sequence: TGCAGCGTTGGGGGCAGGGAAGGCACTGAAGCTTTCTTT.

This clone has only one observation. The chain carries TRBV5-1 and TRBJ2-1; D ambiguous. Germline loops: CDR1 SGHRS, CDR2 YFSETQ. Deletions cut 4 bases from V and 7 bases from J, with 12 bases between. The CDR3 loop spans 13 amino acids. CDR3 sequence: CASSHPSRNEQFF. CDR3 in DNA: TGCGCCAGCAGCCACCCCTCAAGAAATGAGCAGTTCTTC.

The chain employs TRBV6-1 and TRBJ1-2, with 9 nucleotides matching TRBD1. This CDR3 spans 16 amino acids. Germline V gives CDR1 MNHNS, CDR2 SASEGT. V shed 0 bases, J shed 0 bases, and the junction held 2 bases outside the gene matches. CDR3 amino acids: CASSEAGTGPNYGYTF. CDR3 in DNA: TGTGCCAGCAGTGAAGCCGGGACAGGGCCTAACTATGGCTACACCTTC.

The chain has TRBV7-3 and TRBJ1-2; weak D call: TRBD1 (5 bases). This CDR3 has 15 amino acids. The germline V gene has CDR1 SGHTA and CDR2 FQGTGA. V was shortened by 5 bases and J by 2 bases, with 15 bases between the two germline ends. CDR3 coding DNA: TGTGCCAGCAGCACTTCCCCGGGACGGAACTATGGCTACACCTTC. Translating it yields CASSTSPGRNYGYTF. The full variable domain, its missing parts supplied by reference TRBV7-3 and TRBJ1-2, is GAGVSQTPSNKVTEKGKYVELRCDPISGHTALYWYRQSLGQGPEFLIYFQGTGAADDSGLPNDRFFAVRPEGSVSTLKIQRTERGDSAVYLCASSTSPGRNYGYTFGSGTRLTVV.

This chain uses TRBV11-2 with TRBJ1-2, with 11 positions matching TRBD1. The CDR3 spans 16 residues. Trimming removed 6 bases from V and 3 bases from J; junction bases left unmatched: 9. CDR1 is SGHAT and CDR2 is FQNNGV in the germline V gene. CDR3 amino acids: CASRKGGQGAYYGYTF. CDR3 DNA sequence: TGTGCCAGCAGAAAAGGAGGACAGGGGGCGTACTATGGCTACACCTTC. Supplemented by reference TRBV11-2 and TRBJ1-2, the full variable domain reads EAGVAQSPRYKIIEKRQSVAFWCNPISGHATLYWYQQILGQGPKLLIQFQNNGVVDDSQLPKDRFSAERLKGVDSTLKIQPAKLEDSAVYLCASRKGGQGAYYGYTFGSGTRLTVV.

As DNA, the CDR3 is TGTGCCACCAGCAGAGAAGGGGTCAATCAGCCCCAGCATTTT. This codes for CATSREGVNQPQHF. The V call is TRBV15, the J call TRBJ1-5, with D possibly being TRBD1 (5 bases). The CDR3 spans 14 residues. V dropped 0 bases and J dropped 3 bases, with 6 bases sitting between them. Germline V gives CDR1 LNHNV, CDR2 YYDKDF (reference sequence).

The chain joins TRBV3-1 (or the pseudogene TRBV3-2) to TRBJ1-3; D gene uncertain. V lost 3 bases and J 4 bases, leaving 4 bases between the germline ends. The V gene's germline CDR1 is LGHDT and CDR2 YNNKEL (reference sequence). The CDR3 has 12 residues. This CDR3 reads CASSQDGNTIYF. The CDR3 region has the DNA TGTGCCAGCAGCCAGGACGGAAACACCATATATTTT.

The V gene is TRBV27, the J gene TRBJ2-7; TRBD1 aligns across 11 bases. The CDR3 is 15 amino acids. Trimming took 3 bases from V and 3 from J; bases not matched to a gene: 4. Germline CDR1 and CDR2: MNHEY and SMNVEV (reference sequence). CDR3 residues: CASSLRTGGFYEQYV. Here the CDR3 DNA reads TGTGCCAGCAGTTTGAGGACAGGGGGCTTCTACGAGCAGTACGTC.

The CDR3 is CAWNSGQGNTEAFF. CDR3 nucleotides: TGTGCCTGGAATTCGGGTCAGGGGAACACTGAAGCTTTCTTT. This rearrangement joins TRBV30 to TRBJ1-1, with D perhaps matching TRBD1 (5 bases). Germline V CDR1 and CDR2: GTSNPN, SVGIG (reference sequence). The CDR3 totals 14 residues. Trimming cost V 4 bases and J 1 base, with 13 bases left between them.

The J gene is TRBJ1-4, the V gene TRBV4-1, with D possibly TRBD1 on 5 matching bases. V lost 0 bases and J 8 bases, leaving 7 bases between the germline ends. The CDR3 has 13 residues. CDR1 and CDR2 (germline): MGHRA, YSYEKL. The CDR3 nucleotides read TGCGCCAGCAGCCAAGATAAGGGGGAAAAACTGTTTTTT. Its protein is CASSQDKGEKLFF.

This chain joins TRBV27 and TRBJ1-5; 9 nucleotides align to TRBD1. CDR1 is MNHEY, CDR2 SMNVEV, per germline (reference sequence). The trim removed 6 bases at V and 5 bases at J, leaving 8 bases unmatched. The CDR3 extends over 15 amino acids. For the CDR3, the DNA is TGTGCCAGCAGCCTAGACAGGGGGATTGATCAGCCCCAGCATTTT. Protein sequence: CASSLDRGIDQPQHF.

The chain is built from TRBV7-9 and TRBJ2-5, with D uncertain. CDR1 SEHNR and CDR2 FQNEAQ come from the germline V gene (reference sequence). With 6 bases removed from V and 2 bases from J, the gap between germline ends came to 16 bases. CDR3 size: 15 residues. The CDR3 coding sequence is TGTGCCAGCAGAAGAAACCACCGGCTGCAAGAGACCCAGTACTTC. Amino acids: CASRRNHRLQETQYF.

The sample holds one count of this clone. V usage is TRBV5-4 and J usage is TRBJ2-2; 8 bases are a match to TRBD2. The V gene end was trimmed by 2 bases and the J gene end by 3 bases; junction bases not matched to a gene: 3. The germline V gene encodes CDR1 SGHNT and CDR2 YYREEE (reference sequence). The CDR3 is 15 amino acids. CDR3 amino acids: CASSFVAGYTGELFF. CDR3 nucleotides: TGTGCCAGCAGCTTCGTAGCGGGATACACCGGGGAGCTGTTTTTT.

CDR3 sequence reads: CASSRGGKLFF. The DNA of the CDR3 is TGTGCCAGCAGCCGGGGGGGGAAACTGTTTTTT. V and J are TRBV3-1 (or the pseudogene TRBV3-2) and TRBJ1-4; possibly TRBD1 for D (5 bases). Germline assignment: CDR1 LGHDT and CDR2 YNNKEL (reference sequence). The CDR3 sequence is 11 residues long. The V gene lost 4 bases and the J gene lost 11 bases, with 8 bases spanning the gap.

The CDR3 nucleotides read TGTGCCAGCAGCTTAAGAGAGAACACTGAAGCTTTCTTT. Protein: CASSLRENTEAFF. V gene TRBV7-9 combines with J gene TRBJ1-1; D gene ambiguous. CDR3 length equals 13 residues. V dropped 2 bases and J dropped 1 base, with 5 bases sitting between them. The germline gives CDR1 SEHNR, CDR2 FQNEAQ (reference sequence).